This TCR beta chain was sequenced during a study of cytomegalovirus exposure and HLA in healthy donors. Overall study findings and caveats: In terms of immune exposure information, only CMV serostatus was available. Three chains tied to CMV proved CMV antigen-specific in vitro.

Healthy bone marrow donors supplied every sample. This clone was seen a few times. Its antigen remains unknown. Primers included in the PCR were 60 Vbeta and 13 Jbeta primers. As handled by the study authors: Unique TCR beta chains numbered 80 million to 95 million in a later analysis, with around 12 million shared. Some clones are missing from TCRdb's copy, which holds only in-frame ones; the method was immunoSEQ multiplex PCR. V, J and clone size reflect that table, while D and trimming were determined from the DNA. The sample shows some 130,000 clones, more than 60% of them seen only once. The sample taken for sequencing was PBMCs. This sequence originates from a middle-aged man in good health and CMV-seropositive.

DNA of the CDR3: TGCAGCGTTGATTCAGGGGGTCATGGCTACACCTTC. Its protein is CSVDSGGHGYTF. The J gene is TRBJ1-2, the V gene TRBV29-1, with 7 bases matching TRBD1. This CDR3 comprises 12 residues. Germline CDR1 is SQVTM and CDR2 is ANQGSEA. The V gene end was trimmed by 3 bases and the J gene end by 6 bases; junction bases not matched to a gene: 4.